This T cell receptor beta chain was sequenced for a study of shared T cell receptors in the human thymus (dated by TCRdb to the early 2020s). For the study in its entirety: The study examined how self-reactive, shared T-cell receptor alpha chains are generated in the human thymus.

The method behind the library was the immunoSEQ multiplex PCR assay. In TCRdb, the immuneACCESS table is reduced to in-frame sequences with V and J assigned. These tables do not hold every clone; where another copy was compared, an unresolved V gene accounts for under half, and the others remain unexplained. Recorded for this sample are around 730,000 clones; approximately 83% of them occurred a single time. More than 0.01% of the sample belongs to the ten largest clones. Trimming takes 4 bases off V and 5 bases off J; junction bases not matched to a gene: 9. CDR1 and CDR2, per the germline V gene, are SGHVS and FNYEAQ. The cysteine opens and the phenylalanine closes a CDR3 of 16 amino acids. Only CDR3 DNA remains: 48 bases, in frame from the first base. Turning to this clone: The specificity of this receptor is unknown. Base qualities are missing; no much larger clone stands one base away.

The sample was also linked to a second study, of human thymus T cells. The second study's paper adds: Donors were immunologically healthy infants undergoing open corrective cardiac surgery for congenital heart defects in Finland. The thymus tissue came from surgical resects taken out during corrective cardiac surgery. V and J gene segment usage appeared biased in both thymic and peripheral blood repertoires. The related research reported highly overlapping thymic TCR repertoires among unrelated individuals. The study used seven to nine infant thymus samples plus four related peripheral blood samples to characterize TCR alpha and beta repertoires. The cohort included more than five male and two female infants, with donor ages spanning 7 to 244 days. Thymocytes were released mechanically from tissue and stored at -70 °C as pellets of about 9-32 million cells. A QIAsymphony instrument was used to extract genomic DNA from the frozen cell pellets. Using the immunoSEQ multiplex PCR assay, the TCRB and TCRAD loci were amplified from a standardized quantity of quality-controlled genomic DNA. Amplicons spanned the V(D)J region at a length sufficient to cover the CDR3 and identify V and J genes. Through the commercial immunoSEQ service, the amplicons were sequenced on an Illumina platform. Primer bias and sequencing errors were corrected as previously described, and TCRAD and TCRB definitions were based on the IMGT database. Repertoires were analysed with immunoSEQ Analyzer 3.0 and VDJTools, covering basic statistics, V/J segment usage, diversity estimates, rarefaction and pairwise overlap. Chao1, ChaoE, Efron-Thisted, Shannon and inverse Simpson indices were used to estimate diversity, which was also estimated on datasets down-sampled to the smallest sample. Repertoire overlap was determined by strict matching of CDR3 nucleotide sequence, V gene and J gene, and Jaccard-based multidimensional scaling clustering was applied. On average, thymus samples yielded 800,000 or so unique TCRB clonotypes, whereas blood samples yielded some 92,000.

Sequencing was carried out using thymocytes. In this chain, TRBV7-6 is recombined with TRBJ1-4, and 8 bases in between align with TRBD1. This clonotype originated in a girl less than two years old with a congenital heart defect. Donor details come from another sample of the same person, matched by shared clones. The CDR3 corresponds to CASSWLPGQENEKLFF. In nucleotide form, the sequence is TGTGCCAGCAGCTGGCTCCCGGGACAGGAGAATGAAAAACTGTTTTTT.